These 30 T cell receptor beta chains were sequenced from one sample in a study of CD8 T cells in Susac syndrome. Roughly 0.45 to 1 ug RNA was reverse transcribed with random hexamers. TCRdb recomputed calls from the immunoSEQ multiplex PCR reads with MiXCR, one row per CDR3 protein. In the table there are about 150,000 distinct CDR3 sequences, about 94% of which are singletons. Sequencing was done on a sample of CD4+ T cells from PBMCs. Every receptor here comes from a human donor with multiple sclerosis.

This sequence joins TRBV2 and TRBJ1-5; TRBD1 might be the D (5 bases). CDR1 and CDR2 (germline): SNHLY, FYNNEI. This CDR3 spans 14 amino acids. V lost 1 base to trimming and J lost 9 bases, with 13 bases between them. CDR3: CASSEGRAGGPQHF. Here the CDR3 DNA reads TGTGCCAGCAGTGAAGGCAGGGCGGGGGGGCCCCAGCATTTT.

The gene calls are TRBV4-3 and TRBJ2-5; no clear D. The CDR3 covers 14 residues. In germline, CDR1 is LGHNA, CDR2 YSLEER. Deletions cut 3 bases from V and 5 bases from J, with 13 bases between. The CDR3 protein is CASSQDYLGETQYF. DNA of the CDR3: TGCGCCAGCAGCCAGGATTATCTCGGGGAGACCCAGTACTTC.

This chain links TRBV6-5 with TRBJ1-6, with D unclear. Trimming removed 5 bases from V and 5 bases from J, with 13 bases in between. The CDR3 contains 15 residues. The germline gives CDR1 MNHEY, CDR2 SVGAGI. CDR3 protein: CASSPHGVDNSPLHF. CDR3 nucleotides: TGTGCCAGCAGTCCCCACGGGGTCGATAATTCACCCCTCCACTTT.

The chain couples TRBV20-1 to TRBJ1-5, with D perhaps TRBD1 (5 bases). The ends were cut back, 5 bases at V and 9 bases at J, with 17 bases in the middle. The CDR3 is 13 residues long. Germline CDR1 and CDR2: DFQATT and SNEGSKA (reference sequence). The CDR3 loop reads CSAFRDARGPQHF. For the CDR3, the DNA is TGCAGTGCTTTCCGGGACGCTCGGGGGCCCCAGCATTTT.

This chain joins TRBV28 and TRBJ2-7; D call uncertain. The V gene lost 1 base and the J gene lost 6 bases, with 10 bases spanning the gap. Germline CDR1 reads MDHEN; CDR2 reads SYDVKM. This CDR3 has 13 residues. Here the CDR3 DNA reads TGTGCCAGCAGTTTATTGGTTACGGGCGAGCAGTACTTC. This encodes CASSLLVTGEQYF.

The rearrangement uses TRBV30 and TRBJ1-1; D unresolved. CDR3 length equals 13 residues. Trimming removed 4 bases at V and 3 bases at J, with 12 bases between. The germline V gene encodes CDR1 GTSNPN and CDR2 SVGIG (reference sequence). CDR3 bases: TGTGCCTGGAACATGGGTGGTGACACTGAAGCTTTCTTT. This encodes CAWNMGGDTEAFF.

This clonotype was observed once. V is TRBV29-1 and J is TRBJ2-3; perhaps TRBD1 as D (5 bases). Trimming removed 6 bases at V and 2 bases at J, with 15 bases between. The CDR3 sequence is 14 residues long. From germline, CDR1 is SQVTM and CDR2 ANQGSEA. The CDR3 sequence: CSVGPGQNTDTQYF. CDR3 coding DNA: TGCAGCGTGGGGCCAGGGCAGAACACAGATACGCAGTATTTT.

V and J are TRBV5-1 and TRBJ2-7, with D possibly matching TRBD1 (5 bases). CDR1 and CDR2 from the germline V gene are SGHRS and YFSETQ. The ends were cut back, 5 bases at V and 1 base at J, with 10 bases in the middle. There are 13 residues in the CDR3. The CDR3 bases are TGCGCCAGCAGATGGGGCAAGTCCTACGAGCAGTACTTC. It specifies CASRWGKSYEQYF.

The chain uses TRBV12-3 or TRBV12-4 and TRBJ2-2; 10 nucleotides align to TRBD2. Trimming took 2 bases from V and 7 from J; bases not matched to a gene: 7. The CDR3 totals 16 residues. For the CDR3, the DNA is TGTGCCAGCAGTTTAAGAGCGGGAGGGCCGAACGGGGAGCTGTTTTTT. Translating gives CASSLRAGGPNGELFF.

The chain links TRBV4-1 to TRBJ2-2; TRBD2 might be the D (5 bases). The V end lost 1 base, the J end lost 7 bases, and 19 bases lay between the germline ends. Germline assignment: CDR1 MGHRA and CDR2 YSYEKL. The CDR3 covers 17 residues. This CDR3 reads CASSQGFVRTSGGELFF. CDR3 bases: TGCGCCAGCAGCCAAGGTTTTGTTAGGACTTCGGGCGGGGAGCTGTTTTTT.

V usage is TRBV2 and J usage is TRBJ1-4; TRBD1 matches 7 bases. The CDR3 extends over 12 amino acids. In germline, CDR1 is SNHLY, CDR2 FYNNEI. V was pared by 8 bases and J by 8 bases, with 5 bases of the junction left unmatched. The CDR3, as DNA: TGTGCCAGCGGGACAGCCTGGGAAAAACTGTTTTTT. It codes for CASGTAWEKLFF.

The rearrangement uses TRBV18 and TRBJ2-7; TRBD1 might be the D (6 bases). Germline V gives CDR1 KGHSH, CDR2 LQKENI. Trimming stripped 3 bases from V and 3 bases from J, with 12 bases between. There are 14 residues in the CDR3. The CDR3 loop reads CASSPITGSYEQYF. The CDR3 DNA sequence: TGTGCCAGCTCACCGATTACAGGGAGCTACGAGCAGTACTTC.

This chain uses TRBV5-4 with TRBJ1-3, with D unclear. Looked up from germline, CDR1 is SGHNT and CDR2 is YYREEE (reference sequence). The CDR3 is 14 amino acids. Trimming stripped 4 bases from V and 4 bases from J, with 12 bases between. CDR3 DNA: TGTGCCAGCAGCCCCGGGCGGATCGGAAACACCATATATTTT. Protein product: CASSPGRIGNTIYF.

The genes are TRBV6-5 and TRBJ1-2; unclear D gene. Germline V lookup: CDR1 MNHEY, CDR2 SVGAGI. The V end was cut by 10 bases, the J end by 0 bases, with 9 bases between. The CDR3 has 12 amino acids. In DNA form, the CDR3 reads TGTGCCATTAGGAGTGCTAACTATGGCTACACCTTC. Residues: CAIRSANYGYTF.

This clonotype was counted once. This chain connects TRBV5-1 to TRBJ2-7; 10 bases agree with TRBD2. This CDR3 region has 15 residues. Germline CDR1 reads SGHRS; CDR2 reads YFSETQ. V was pared by 0 bases and J by 5 bases, with 5 bases of the junction left unmatched. CDR3 nucleotide sequence: TGCGCCAGCAGCTTGGTGGCTAGCGGGAGCCACGAGCAGTACTTC. Protein: CASSLVASGSHEQYF.

The chain has TRBV7-6 and TRBJ2-3, with D perhaps TRBD1 or TRBD2 (6 bases each). V shed 5 bases and J shed 9 bases, with 18 bases lying between them. The CDR3 loop spans 14 amino acids. Germline V gene lookup returns CDR1 SGHVS and CDR2 FNYEAQ. The CDR3 sequence: CASSTALGGRTQYF. The CDR3 coding sequence is TGTGCCAGCAGCACGGCCCTAGGGGGGCGGACGCAGTATTTT.

J is TRBJ1-1 and V is TRBV5-1; D is uncertain. Trimming shortened V by 2 bases and J by 8 bases, and 13 bases separated the two germline ends. Germline CDR1 and CDR2: SGHRS and YFSETQ. This CDR3 is built from 13 residues. The CDR3 DNA reads as TGCGCCAGCAGCTTAAGGTTGGAGGGAGAAGCTTTCTTT. Translating gives CASSLRLEGEAFF. Looking up the rest from reference TRBV5-1 and TRBJ1-1 gives the full variable domain: KAGVTQTPRYLIKTRGQQVTLSCSPISGHRSVSWYQQTPGQGLQFLFEYFSETQRNKGNFPGRFSGRQFSNSRSEMNVSTLELGDSALYLCASSLRLEGEAFFGQGTRLTVV.

V and J are TRBV5-1 and TRBJ2-5; the match to TRBD1 covers 9 bases. V shed 0 bases, J shed 2 bases, and the junction held 2 bases outside the gene matches. The germline gives CDR1 SGHRS, CDR2 YFSETQ. CDR3 length: 15 residues. The chain's CDR3 is CASSLGDRDQETQYF. CDR3 bases: TGCGCCAGCAGCTTGGGGGACAGGGATCAAGAGACCCAGTACTTC.

V usage is TRBV20-1 and J usage is TRBJ2-1, with D perhaps matching TRBD1 (6 bases). CDR3 length: 11 residues. V lost 6 bases, J lost 9 bases, and 12 bases lay in between. Per germline, CDR1 DFQATT and CDR2 SNEGSKA (reference sequence). The CDR3 sequence: CSALRGSEQFF. CDR3 DNA: TGCAGTGCCCTCAGGGGAAGTGAGCAGTTCTTC.

This clonotype is a singleton in its sample. The chain employs TRBV25-1 and TRBJ2-7, with D perhaps TRBD1 or TRBD2 (5 bases each). The CDR3 totals 16 residues. V shed 2 bases and J shed 2 bases, with 16 bases lying between them. Germline V gives CDR1 MGHDK, CDR2 SYGVNS. The CDR3 region has the DNA TGTGCCAGCAGTGAAGCGAAGGCAGGGAGTACCTACGAGCAGTACTTC. This gives the protein CASSEAKAGSTYEQYF.

The V call is TRBV20-1, the J call TRBJ2-2; D could derive from TRBD1 or TRBD2 (5 bases each). Trimming removed 0 bases at V and 2 bases at J, with 7 bases between. Germline CDR1 is DFQATT and CDR2 is SNEGSKA (reference sequence). The length of the CDR3 is 14 residues. The CDR3 region has the DNA TGCAGTGCTAGAGAGGGGGAAAACACCGGGGAGCTGTTTTTT. This translates into CSAREGENTGELFF.

CDR3 sequence (DNA): TGTGCCAGCAGTTACTCGGGGGGTGGAGCCAAAAACATTCAGTACTTC. Encoded protein: CASSYSGGGAKNIQYF. This chain connects TRBV6-6 to TRBJ2-4; TRBD2 might be the D (6 bases). This CDR3 is 16 amino acids long. Looked up from germline, CDR1 is MNHNY and CDR2 is SVGAGI (reference sequence). Trimming shortened V by 0 bases and J by 0 bases, and 9 bases separated the two germline ends.

The chain couples TRBV12-3 or TRBV12-4 to TRBJ2-3, with TRBD1 matching over 8 bases. V was pared by 6 bases and J by 2 bases, with 7 bases of the junction left unmatched. The CDR3 is made up of 15 amino acids. This CDR3 is CASSRDRSYTDTQYF. As DNA, the CDR3 is TGTGCCAGCAGCAGGGACAGGTCCTACACAGATACGCAGTATTTT.

V is TRBV7-2 and J is TRBJ2-7; D is possibly TRBD1 (6 bases). Germline V CDR1 and CDR2: SGHTA, FQGNSA. V lost 1 base, J lost 3 bases, and 13 bases lay in between. CDR3 size: 15 residues. The CDR3 nucleotides read TGTGCCAGCAGCTTAGACAGGGTTGAGTTCTACGAGCAGTACTTC. It translates to CASSLDRVEFYEQYF.

This chain uses TRBV2 with TRBJ2-2, with D unresolved. This CDR3 is built from 16 residues. Germline CDR1 reads SNHLY; CDR2 reads FYNNEI. Trimming stripped 2 bases from V and 2 bases from J, with 12 bases between. CDR3 residues: CASSERPILNTGELFF. The CDR3 nucleotides are TGTGCCAGCAGTGAAAGGCCGATCCTAAACACCGGGGAGCTGTTTTTT.

This rearrangement joins TRBV11-3 to TRBJ2-2; D gene uncertain. The CDR3 spans 12 residues. V was pared by 5 bases and J by 8 bases, with 9 bases between. Looked up from germline, CDR1 is SGHNT and CDR2 is YENEEA. The CDR3 DNA reads as TGTGCCAGCAGCCCCACTTCGGGGGAGCTGTTTTTT. Translation: CASSPTSGELFF.

V is TRBV5-6 and J is TRBJ1-1; 10 nucleotides line up with TRBD1. The germline V gene encodes CDR1 SGHDT and CDR2 YYEEEE. Trimming took 2 bases from V and 4 from J; bases not matched to a gene: 11. This CDR3 has 17 amino acids. The CDR3 nucleotides are TGTGCCAGCAGCTTAACCGGGACAGGGGTTTTGAGCACTGAAGCTTTCTTT. Amino acid sequence: CASSLTGTGVLSTEAFF.

This chain connects TRBV19 to TRBJ1-6; TRBD1 matches 10 bases. The ends lost 5 bases at V and 10 bases at J; junction bases unmatched: 5. The germline CDR1 and CDR2 sequences are LNHDA and SQIVND (reference sequence). The CDR3 contains 14 residues. CDR3: CASSAGQGRSPLHF. As DNA, the CDR3 is TGTGCCAGTAGTGCGGGACAGGGGCGATCACCCCTCCACTTT.

V and J are TRBV3-1 and TRBJ1-2; D is undetermined. CDR1 LGHDT and CDR2 YNNKEL come from the germline V gene (reference sequence). V was pared by 1 base and J by 6 bases, with 9 bases between. The CDR3 totals 13 residues. This chain's CDR3 is CASSQVGYNGYTF. DNA of the CDR3: TGTGCCAGCAGCCAAGTAGGGTATAATGGCTACACCTTC.

The V call is TRBV7-8, the J call TRBJ2-3; D not resolved. The CDR3 length is 16 residues. CDR1 SGHVS and CDR2 FQNEAQ come from the germline V gene. Trimming stripped 5 bases from V and 0 bases from J, with 15 bases between. CDR3 nucleotides: TGTGCCAGCAGCCCCCGGCCCCCGATTAGCACAGATACGCAGTATTTT. Amino acids: CASSPRPPISTDTQYF.